The text below deals with one T cell receptor beta chain. This receptor's antigen is unknown. No qualities accompany the bases; no much larger clone lies one base away. This entry belongs to a study of blood T cell repertoires in COVID-19 (dated by TCRdb to the early 2020s). Concerning the study at large: Collaborator samples came from the United States, Italy and Spain and covered acute and convalescent phases of COVID-19. The dataset comprised deeply sampled blood TCRbeta repertoires from subjects exposed to, actively infected with, or recovered from COVID-19. The repertoires were released in a freely available public database intended as a resource for research on the immune response to SARS-CoV-2. Sample metadata almost always included a de-identified subject ID, COVID-19 status, age in years and sex. The prospective study material was composed of cDNA or gDNA derived from T cells, B-cell-depleted T cells, or PBMCs. Samples came from the ongoing ImmuneRACE study (first 160 participants) plus 1,254 subjects from 6 global collaborators. Where HLA class I and class II types were available, the types were taken from metadata supplied by the sample provider, not from assay-based typing. General study outcomes and caveats: The quantity of clinical and demographic metadata differed by source and by participant and was supplied without curation.

Collaborating institutions collected whole blood in K2EDTA tubes following their own protocols. Collaborator samples were shipped for TCRbeta analysis as frozen whole blood, isolated PBMCs, or DNA extracted from either sample type. According to the germline V gene (reference sequence), CDR1 reads LGHDT and CDR2 reads YNNKEL. The cysteine opens and the phenylalanine closes a CDR3 of 15 amino acids. The only DNA kept is the CDR3, 45 bases in frame from the first base. V and J are truncated by 1 base and 8 bases respectively, leaving an intervening sequence of 17 bases. The immunoSEQ Assay, a bias-controlled multiplex PCR, was used to amplify TCRbeta CDR3 regions from genomic DNA. Under the source paper's analysis protocol: The number of nucleated cells in each sample was estimated by amplification of reference gene primers within the assay. To quantify the absolute abundance of each unique TCRbeta CDR3 rearrangement, sequence reads were collapsed and filtered. For each sample, productive Simpson clonality was calculated as the square root of Simpson's diversity index across productive rearrangements. TCRdb provides this immuneACCESS table in a form limited to in-frame rearrangements. Some clones are lacking; in checked studies, under half of them reflect an unresolved V gene, and why the rest are absent is not known. V, J and clone size reflect that table, while D and trimming were determined from the DNA. Present in this sample are some 170,000 clones, about 79% of which were seen just once. The ten biggest clones cover approximately 27% of the sample.

The rearranged chain carries TRBV3-1 (or the pseudogene TRBV3-2) and TRBJ1-2; the D gene lacks a confident call. Material: peripheral blood. The TCR sequence derives from a woman aged 70-85 years with acute or convalescent COVID-19. Here the CDR3 is given as CASSQVGRRGSGYTF. The nucleotide sequence is given as TGTGCCAGCAGCCAAGTAGGTCGGAGAGGGTCAGGCTACACCTTC.